Sequencing of this TCR beta chain was carried out in a study of CD8 T cells in Susac syndrome. TCR beta sequences were obtained from blood CD8+ and CD4+ T cells. Each multiple sclerosis control was a treatment-naive patient with relapsing-remitting disease that was either stable or active. Bulk CD8+ and CD4+ cells came from magnetic negative isolation; CD8+ TEMRA by FACS. Roughly 0.5 to 1 ug RNA was reverse transcribed with random hexamers. Across 54 Vbeta and 13 Jbeta, TCR beta CDR3 was amplified with immunoSEQ multiplex PCR. One entry per CDR3 protein results from TCRdb running MiXCR on the immunoSEQ multiplex PCR reads. The sample comprises 200,000 or so distinct CDR3 sequences, about 96% of which are singletons, and 0.093% rests with the top ten. The CDR3 spans 15 residues. With 3 bases removed from V and 4 bases from J, the gap between germline ends came to 17 bases. The germline V gene has CDR1 SGHRS and CDR2 YFSETQ.

The receptor was derived from a human donor with multiple sclerosis. The sample was CD4+ T cells from PBMCs. The chain links TRBV5-1 to TRBJ2-7; D may be TRBD2 (6 bases). Written as DNA, the CDR3 is TGCGCCAGCAGCTGGGCCCGCCCTGGGGGGTACGAGCAGTACTTC. Translated: CASSWARPGGYEQYF. The variable domain in full, completed from reference TRBV5-1 and TRBJ2-7, reads KAGVTQTPRYLIKTRGQQVTLSCSPISGHRSVSWYQQTPGQGLQFLFEYFSETQRNKGNFPGRFSGRQFSNSRSEMNVSTLELGDSALYLCASSWARPGGYEQYFGPGTRLTVT.